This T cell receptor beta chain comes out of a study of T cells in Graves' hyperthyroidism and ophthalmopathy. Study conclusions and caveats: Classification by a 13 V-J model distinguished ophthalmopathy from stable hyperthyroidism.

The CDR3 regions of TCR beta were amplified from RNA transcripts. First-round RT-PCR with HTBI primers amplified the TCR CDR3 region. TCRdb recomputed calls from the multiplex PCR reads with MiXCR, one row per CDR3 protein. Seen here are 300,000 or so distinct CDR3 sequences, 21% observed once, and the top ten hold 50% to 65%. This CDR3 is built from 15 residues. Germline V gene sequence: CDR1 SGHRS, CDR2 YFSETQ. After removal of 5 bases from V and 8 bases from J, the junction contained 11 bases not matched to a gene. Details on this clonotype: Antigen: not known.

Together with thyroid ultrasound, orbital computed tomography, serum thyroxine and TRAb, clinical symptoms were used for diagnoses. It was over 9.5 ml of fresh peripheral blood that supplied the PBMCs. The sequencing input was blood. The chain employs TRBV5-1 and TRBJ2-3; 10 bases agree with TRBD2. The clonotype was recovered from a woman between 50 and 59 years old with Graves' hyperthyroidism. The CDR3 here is CASSPSGTSVGTQYF. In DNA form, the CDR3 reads TGCGCCAGCAGTCCGTCCGGGACTAGCGTAGGTACGCAGTATTTT.